Listed below are T cell receptor beta chains from one sample, sequenced in a study of monozygotic twins with inflammatory bowel disease. TCRdb derives one entry per CDR3 protein from the 5' RACE reads, leaving out DNA. The sample data list some 440,000 distinct CDR3 sequences. The sample taken for sequencing was blood. The receptor source for this set is a human donor with ulcerative colitis or Crohn's disease, or a healthy co-twin of an affected twin (not recorded which). Both conserved end residues are part of each CDR3. The order of the fields is J gene, V gene, CDR3 protein.

TRBJ2-3	TRBV20-1	CSASRLLARGTDTQYF
TRBJ2-1	TRBV6-1	CASGEREDYYNEQFF
TRBJ2-2	TRBV6-2/TRBV6-3	CASRRPTGGRNTGELFF
TRBJ2-1	TRBV19	CASSTGRGKSYNEQFF
TRBJ1-2	TRBV12-3/TRBV12-4	CASTPDRLFGYTF
TRBJ1-1	TRBV18	CASSPQQNTEAFF
TRBJ1-1	TRBV18	CASSRNPGGTEAFF
TRBJ1-1	TRBV4-3	CASSQDTRFEAFF
TRBJ2-7	TRBV3-1	CASSQVGLAYEQYF
TRBJ1-3	TRBV3-1	CASSQDRTGGNTIYF
TRBJ2-1	TRBV14	CASSQGVNNEQFF
TRBJ1-2	TRBV18	CASSPLGRVESIGYTF
TRBJ1-1	TRBV9	CASSTLPGGNTEAFF
TRBJ2-3	TRBV4-3	CASSPRGPADTQYF
TRBJ2-2	TRBV7-2	CASSRYNTGELFF
TRBJ2-2	TRBV5-1	CASSLARGSTGELFF
TRBJ2-1	TRBV7-9	CASSSGTGGWNEQFF
TRBJ2-5	TRBV20-1	CSAARTGGIGETQYF
TRBJ2-1	TRBV12-3/TRBV12-4	CASRSASSYNEQFF
TRBJ1-2	TRBV12-3/TRBV12-4	CASSFSIRDPYGYTF
TRBJ2-3	TRBV5-1	CASSRRQDSTDTQYF
TRBJ2-5	TRBV7-9	CASSSPDFSEETQYF
TRBJ1-3	TRBV6-1	CASSDISRGTSSGNTIYF
TRBJ1-6	TRBV20-1	CSARQVNSPLHF
TRBJ1-5	TRBV20-1	CSAREQGPSNQPQHF
TRBJ1-5	TRBV11-2	CASSDTAERPQHF
TRBJ2-1	TRBV7-3	CASSPSGLAGANEQFF
TRBJ2-3	TRBV20-1	CSARPGQGEDTQYF